These T cell receptor beta chains were read from a single sample in a study of blood T cell repertoires in COVID-19. The method was immunoSEQ multiplex PCR; TCRdb's version includes in-frame clones alone and lacks a portion of them. The sample consists of some 310,000 clones, over 75% of them appearing once. The sequenced material came from peripheral blood. The receptors here all came from a man in his fifties or sixties with active or convalescent COVID-19. Each CDR3 is given with its conserved first and last residue. D genes are given only for firm matches. The listing skips clone size in some rows; elsewhere it reads once, few, many or a size class.

V gene	clone size	D gene	J gene	CDR3 DNA	CDR3 protein
TRBV11-2	.	.	TRBJ1-3	TGTGCCAGCAGCTTCCAGGGGAGTGACACCATATATTTT	CASSFQGSDTIYF
TRBV5-4	once	.	TRBJ1-6	TGTGCCAGCGGATCGGGGGGGTATAATTCACCCCTCCACTTT	CASGSGGYNSPLHF
TRBV7-2	.	TRBD1	TRBJ1-1	TGTGCCAGCAGACAGGGGGCGGGCGTCGACGCTTTCTTT	CASRQGAGVDAFF
TRBV25-1	.	TRBD1	TRBJ1-1	TGTGCCAGCAGTGAGGGGGGCAGGGGGCACACTGAAGCTTTCTTT	CASSEGGRGHTEAFF
TRBV5-1	.	.	TRBJ2-5	TGCGCCAGCAGCTTGGCCCCAGGGGCGGATGGAGAGACCCAGTACTTC	CASSLAPGADGETQYF
TRBV4-3	.	.	TRBJ1-1	TGCGCCAGCAGCCATGGACAAGTGAACACTGAAGCTTTCTTT	CASSHGQVNTEAFF
TRBV6-5	.	TRBD1	TRBJ1-1	TGTGCCAGCAGTTACTCGACAGGGGGCGGGACTGAAGCTTTCTTT	CASSYSTGGGTEAFF
TRBV3-1/TRBV3-2	.	.	TRBJ2-3	TGTGCCAGCAGCCAAGGTGTTAGCGCTAGCACAGATACGCAGTATTTT	CASSQGVSASTDTQYF
TRBV15	.	TRBD2	TRBJ2-7	TGTGCCACCAGCAGCTGGGCTAGCGGGGTTCTCGCCGAGCAGTACTTC	CATSSWASGVLAEQYF
TRBV28	.	.	TRBJ1-2	TGTGCCAGCAGTTTGCCGGGTGGCTATGGCTACACCTTC	CASSLPGGYGYTF
TRBV6-5	.	.	TRBJ1-6	TGTGCCAGCAGACAGGAAGGGTATTCACCCCTCCACTTT	CASRQEGYSPLHF
TRBV2	once	TRBD2	TRBJ2-5	TGTGCCAGCAGTGAGCGGGCGGGAGTGTGGGAGACCCAGTACTTC	CASSERAGVWETQYF
TRBV11-2	.	TRBD2	TRBJ2-4	TGTGCCAGCAGAACCCCTAGCGGGCTATCAAAAAACATTCAGTACTTC	CASRTPSGLSKNIQYF
TRBV6-2/TRBV6-3	.	TRBD1	TRBJ1-2	TGTGCCAGCAGTTCACAGGGGACTAACTATGGCTACACCTTC	CASSSQGTNYGYTF
TRBV5-8	.	TRBD1	TRBJ2-7	TGTGCCAGCAGTAAGAGGGACAGGGTTGTCGAGCAGTACTTC	CASSKRDRVVEQYF
TRBV12-3/TRBV12-4	.	.	TRBJ1-2	TGTGCCAGCAGTTTTCGGTTTGGCTATGGCTACACCTTC	CASSFRFGYGYTF
TRBV5-4	.	TRBD1	TRBJ1-2	TGTGCCAGCAGCTTGGAGCAGGGGGCGGGGGACACCTTC	CASSLEQGAGDTF
TRBV6-6	.	.	TRBJ2-7	TGTGCCAGCAGTTACCCTAAGGGGGGGGGATCCTACGAGCAGTACTTC	CASSYPKGGGSYEQYF
TRBV5-1	.	TRBD1	TRBJ1-4	TGCGCCAGCAGCTTGGTTGGTGGGACAGGGGGCGAAAAACTGTTTTTT	CASSLVGGTGGEKLFF
TRBV6-6	.	TRBD1	TRBJ1-1	TGTGCCAGCAGACAAGACAGGGCGTACACTGAAGCTTTCTTT	CASRQDRAYTEAFF
TRBV5-1	.	.	TRBJ2-5	TGCGCCAGCAGATCGCAGGGGATCGGAGAGACCCAGTACTTC	CASRSQGIGETQYF
TRBV5-6	.	.	TRBJ2-3	TGTGCCAGCAGCTTGACGGGGGCAGATACGCAGTATTTT	CASSLTGADTQYF
TRBV7-2	.	.	TRBJ2-1	TGTGCCAGCAGCTTAGGGGCAGGCCCTTCTACCCCTTCCTTCTTC	CASSLGAGPSTPSFF
TRBV28	.	.	TRBJ1-2	TGTGCCAGTATGACAGGCTCAAACTATGGCTACACCTTC	CASMTGSNYGYTF
TRBV7-9	once	TRBD1	TRBJ2-5	TGTGCCAGCAGCTTACCCCGGGGGACAGGGCAAGAGACCCAGTACTTC	CASSLPRGTGQETQYF
TRBV28	.	.	TRBJ2-7	TGTGCCAGTCGGGAGTCCACCTACGAGCAGTACTTC	CASRESTYEQYF
TRBV6-2/TRBV6-3	.	.	TRBJ1-1	TGTGCCAGCAGTCGTGGATCGGCGGGGTACACTGAAGCTTTCTTT	CASSRGSAGYTEAFF
TRBV4-1	.	TRBD1	TRBJ1-4	TGCGCCAGCAGCCAAGGACAGGGACCAAATGAAAAACTGTTTTTT	CASSQGQGPNEKLFF
TRBV5-6	.	TRBD2	TRBJ2-7	TGTGCCAGCAGCTTGGAAAACGGGGGGATCCACGAGCAGTACTTC	CASSLENGGIHEQYF
TRBV6-6	.	.	TRBJ1-4	TGTGCCAGCAGGGGCTGGGAAACGGGAGCCGCGGAAAAACTGTTTTTT	CASRGWETGAAEKLFF
TRBV30	.	TRBD1	TRBJ1-1	TGTGCCTGGGACAGGGGGCTAGGAACTGAAGCTTTCTTT	CAWDRGLGTEAFF
TRBV30	once	TRBD2	TRBJ2-3	TGTGCCTGGAATCCGGGGGGGCAAGATACGCAGTATTTT	CAWNPGGQDTQYF
TRBV28	.	.	TRBJ1-2	TGTGCCAGCAGTCCAAGATGGACACAAGCTAACTATGGCTACACCTTC	CASSPRWTQANYGYTF